The sequence of this T cell receptor (beta chain) was determined in a study of T cell changes during pregnancy in multiple sclerosis. CDR1 is MRHNA and CDR2 is SNTAGT in the germline V gene. Trimming at V came to 4 bases and at J to 2 bases, leaving 4 bases not matched to a gene. The CDR3 spans 14 residues. Produced via immunoSEQ multiplex PCR; TCRdb's table is partial and in-frame only. Seen here are 35,000 to 45,000 clones, 90% to 95% observed once, and the top ten hold roughly 1.2%. This material consisted of peripheral blood, taken before pregnancy. V and J are TRBV6-4 and TRBJ1-1; TRBD1 aligns across 7 bases. This sequence was found in a female donor with multiple sclerosis, enrolled in a pregnancy study. CDR3 sequence reads: CASSAGQTNTEAFF. CDR3 DNA: TGTGCCAGCAGTGCGGGACAGACAAACACTGAAGCTTTCTTT.